This T cell receptor beta chain was observed in a study of T-cell reconstitution after alpha-beta-depleted transplantation in children. In this sample, this clonotype turned up many times. TCRbeta library preparation incorporated unique molecular identifiers. In TCRdb, the PCR reads were re-called with MiXCR into one record per CDR3 protein. The repertoire holds about 360,000 distinct CDR3 sequences, with about an eighth as singletons. The specimen comprised PBMCs, sampled from the stem cell graft. The receptor comes from a human donor who donated a stem cell graft to a child with Fanconi anemia.

The CDR3 region is CASSLDRGSSYEQYF. In DNA, the CDR3 is TGTGCCAGCAGTTTAGACAGGGGGAGCTCCTACGAGCAGTACTTC. V is TRBV12-3 or TRBV12-4 and J is TRBJ2-7; 8 bases fit TRBD1. After removal of 1 base from V and 0 bases from J, the junction contained 2 bases not matched to a gene. The CDR3 contains 15 residues.